Detailed here is one T cell receptor (beta chain). Its antigen remains undetermined. No much larger clone is present one base from it, and per-base qualities are unavailable. Donors were healthy HIV-negative adults with no recently reported acute infections or vaccinations. Every donor was a Caucasian adult residing in Nashville, Tennessee, USA. CD4+ T cells were enriched through magnetic negative selection, after which naive cells were positively selected on CD45RA and the remaining negative fraction served as the memory subset. Blood was collected by leukapheresis, and PBMCs were isolated by Ficoll-Histopaque density gradient centrifugation and then cryopreserved in liquid nitrogen vapor phase. Analytical flow cytometry was used to check the purity and quantity of each magnetically sorted T cell population. Each sorted fraction had its genomic DNA isolated and then quantified by UV absorbance on a Nanodrop 2000c.

The sample is drawn from a study of shared clonotypes between healthy human individuals (dated by TCRdb to about 2020). Study-wide context: Three men and two women, aged 18 to 49 years, made up the cohort. For each donor, three plates each were used for CD4 naive and CD4 memory, two plates were used for CD8 naive, and one plate was used for CD8 memory. The study deeply sequenced blood TCR repertoires of five healthy adults to estimate repertoire size and the extent of clonotype sharing between individuals. Libraries were prepared and TCR repertoires were sequenced by different laboratories using diverse techniques, in order to increase sequencing depth and limit assay-specific biases. Per donor, leukapheresis produced somewhere between about 0.94 and 9.5 billion PBMCs. The study at large found these results: Even with the large sequencing depth, rarefaction of the sorted-subset datasets indicated that sequencing was incomplete. Only blood was sampled, and tissue TCR repertoires likely differ from those in blood. Because the study included a small number of donors, the genetic and exposure-history diversity represented was limited. Compared with non-shared clonotypes, clonotypes shared by all four sorted-subset donors had higher generation probabilities. Approximately 5% of naive CD4, 3.5% of naive CD8, about 2.4% of memory CD4, and about 0.4% of memory CD8 clonotypes were shared across several donors. Naive subsets generally had larger estimated clonotype richness than memory subsets did. Pairwise subsampling indicated that sequencing depth was expected to affect the degree of clonotype sharing among donors.

The CDR3, from cysteine to phenylalanine, totals 14 residues. Only CDR3 DNA remains: 42 bases, in frame from the first base. Sequences LNHNV (CDR1) and YYDKDF (CDR2) are obtained from the germline V gene (reference sequence). Ends trimmed: V by 5 bases, J by 0 bases; bases unmatched to a gene: 3. Using the deep immunoSEQ assay, TCR CDR3 regions were amplified from genomic DNA by multiplex PCR. Extracted genomic DNA from each cell subset was spread evenly across all wells of several immunoSEQ 96-well plates, with each plate serving as a replicate. For sorted subsets, 150 to 200 ng genomic DNA, equal to 25,000 to 35,000 T cell genomes, was loaded into each replicate PCR. Purified libraries were quantified with a Qubit 3.0 fluorometer, sized on a Bioanalyzer 2100, and re-quantified with the KAPA Library Quantification kit. A separate single-read 150-cycle Illumina NextSeq 550 flow cell was used to sequence each immunoSEQ 96-well plate. Concerning the study's data processing: Because the immunoSEQ output held only junctional sequences and lacked quality scores, the filtering could not match the filtering applied to full-length reads. To assign V/J genes and CDR3, sequences were annotated against IMGT germline references using PyIR, a Python wrapper for IgBLAST v1.9. Reads with weak V/J assignments (E-value above 1e-6), missing CDR3, stop codons, out-of-frame junctions, or ambiguous translated residues were removed. V3J clonotypes were defined as sequences sharing an identical inferred V gene, J gene, and CDR3 amino acid sequence. Percentage overlap between repertoires was calculated by dividing the number of shared unique clonotypes by the size of the smaller repertoire. Three approaches were used to assess repertoire richness: RTK rarefaction, the Chao1 estimator, and Recon v2.1 estimates of unobserved clonotypes. Generation probabilities were computed with OLGA for all TCRbeta clonotypes obtained by the gDNA method from four donors. Held by TCRdb, this immuneACCESS table contains in-frame sequences only and omits some clones. Under half of the omission traces to an unresolved V gene where checked; the cause of the rest is unknown. The DNA was the basis for D and trimming; V, J and clone size are from that table. Across this sample there are roughly 2,300,000 clones, with around 92% seen only once. Approximately 0.39% of the sample rests with the top ten.

The source of this sequence is a man younger than 35 in good health. Some clones in this sample may be carry-over from other donors' samples. The sequenced sample consisted of naive CD4+ T cells from PBMCs. The cell subset or site label of this sample denotes: CD45RA+ positively selected. This chain joins TRBV15 to TRBJ1-1, and 7 bases in between align with TRBD1. The CDR3 protein: CATSVGGLNTEAFF. In nucleotide form, the sequence is TGTGCCACCAGCGTAGGGGGCTTGAACACTGAAGCTTTCTTT.